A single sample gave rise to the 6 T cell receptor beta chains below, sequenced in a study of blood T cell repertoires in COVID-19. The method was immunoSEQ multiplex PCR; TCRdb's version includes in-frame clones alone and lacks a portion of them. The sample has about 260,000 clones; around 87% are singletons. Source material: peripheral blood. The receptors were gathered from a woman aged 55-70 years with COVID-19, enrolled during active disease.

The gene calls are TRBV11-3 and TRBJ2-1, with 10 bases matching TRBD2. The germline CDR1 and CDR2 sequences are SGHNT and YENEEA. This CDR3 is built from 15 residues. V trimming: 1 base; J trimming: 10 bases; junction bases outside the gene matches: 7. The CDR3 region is CASSLGLAGVGEQFF. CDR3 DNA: TGTGCCAGCAGCTTAGGGCTAGCGGGAGTGGGGGAGCAGTTCTTC.

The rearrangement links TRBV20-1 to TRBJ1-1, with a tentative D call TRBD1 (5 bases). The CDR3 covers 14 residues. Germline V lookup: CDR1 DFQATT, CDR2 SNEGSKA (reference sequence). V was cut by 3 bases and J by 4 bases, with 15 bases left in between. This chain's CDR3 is CSASHGEGSTEAFF. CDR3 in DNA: TGCAGTGCTAGTCATGGGGAGGGGAGCACTGAAGCTTTCTTT.

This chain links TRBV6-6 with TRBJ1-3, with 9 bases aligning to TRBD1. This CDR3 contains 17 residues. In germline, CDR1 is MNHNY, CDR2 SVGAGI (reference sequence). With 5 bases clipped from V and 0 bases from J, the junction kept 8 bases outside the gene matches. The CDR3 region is CASSPTGTGSSGNTIYF. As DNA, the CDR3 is TGTGCCAGCAGTCCTACAGGGACAGGGAGCTCTGGAAACACCATATATTTT.

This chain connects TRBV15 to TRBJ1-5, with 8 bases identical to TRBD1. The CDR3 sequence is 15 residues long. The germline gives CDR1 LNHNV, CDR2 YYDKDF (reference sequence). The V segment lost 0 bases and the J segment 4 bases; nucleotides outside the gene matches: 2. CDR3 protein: CATSRDRGLNQPQHF. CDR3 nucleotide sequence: TGTGCCACCAGCAGAGACAGGGGGCTGAATCAGCCCCAGCATTTT. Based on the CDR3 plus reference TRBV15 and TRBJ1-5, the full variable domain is DAMVIQNPRYQVTQFGKPVTLSCSQTLNHNVMYWYQQKSSQAPKLLFHYYDKDFNNEADTPDNFQSRRPNTSFCFLDIRSPGLGDTAMYLCATSRDRGLNQPQHFGDGTRLSIL.

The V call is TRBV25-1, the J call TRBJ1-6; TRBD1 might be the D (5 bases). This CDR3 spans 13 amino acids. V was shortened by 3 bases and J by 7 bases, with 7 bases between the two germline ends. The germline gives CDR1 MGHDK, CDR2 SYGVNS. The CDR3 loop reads CASSDRANSPLHF. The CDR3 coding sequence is TGTGCCAGCAGTGACAGGGCAAATTCACCCCTCCACTTT.

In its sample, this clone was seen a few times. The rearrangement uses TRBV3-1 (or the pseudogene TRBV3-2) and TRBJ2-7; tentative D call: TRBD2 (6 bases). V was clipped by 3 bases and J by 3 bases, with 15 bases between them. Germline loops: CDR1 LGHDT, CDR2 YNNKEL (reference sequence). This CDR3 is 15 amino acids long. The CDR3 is CASSQGERAGYEQYF. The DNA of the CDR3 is TGTGCCAGCAGCCAGGGAGAGCGGGCCGGCTACGAGCAGTACTTC.